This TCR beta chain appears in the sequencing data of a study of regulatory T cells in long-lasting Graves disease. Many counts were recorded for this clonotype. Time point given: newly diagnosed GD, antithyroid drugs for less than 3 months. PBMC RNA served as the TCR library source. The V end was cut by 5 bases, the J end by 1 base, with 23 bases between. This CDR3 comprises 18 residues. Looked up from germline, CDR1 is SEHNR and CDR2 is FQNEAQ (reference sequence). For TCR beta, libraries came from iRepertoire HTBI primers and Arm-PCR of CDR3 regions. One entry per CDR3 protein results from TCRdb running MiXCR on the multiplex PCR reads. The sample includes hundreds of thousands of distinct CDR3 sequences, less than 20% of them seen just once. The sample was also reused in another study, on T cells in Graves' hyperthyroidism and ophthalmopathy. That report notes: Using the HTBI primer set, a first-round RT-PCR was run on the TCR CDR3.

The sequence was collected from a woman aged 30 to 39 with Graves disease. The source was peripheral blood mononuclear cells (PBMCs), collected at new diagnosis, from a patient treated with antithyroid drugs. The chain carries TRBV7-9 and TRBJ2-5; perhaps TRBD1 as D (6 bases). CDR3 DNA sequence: TGTGCCAGCAGCCCAGGGGTGATAAGGGGGAAGGGCCAAGAGACCCAGTACTTC. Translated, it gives CASSPGVIRGKGQETQYF.